Following are 24 T cell receptor beta chains from one sample sequenced in a study of blood T cell repertoires in COVID-19. Only in-frame clones appear in the TCRdb table, and some are missing; sequencing was by immunoSEQ multiplex PCR. The sample lists about 30,000 clones; roughly nine tenths were seen once. Sequenced sample: peripheral blood. Source of these receptors: a human donor with active COVID-19. The donor label of this sample is uncertain.

A few counts support this clone. This chain connects TRBV12-3 or TRBV12-4 to TRBJ2-7; D unresolved. The V and J ends lost 2 bases and 2 bases respectively, with 7 bases between them. There are 13 residues in the CDR3. DNA for the CDR3: TGTGCCAGCAGTTTACAATCAACCTACGAGCAGTACTTC. Translation gives CASSLQSTYEQYF.

The chain employs TRBV29-1 and TRBJ1-1, with D uncertain. The ends were cut back, 7 bases at V and 3 bases at J, with 9 bases in the middle. CDR1 is SQVTM and CDR2 is ANQGSEA in the germline V gene. The CDR3 covers 11 residues. The CDR3 loop reads CSGGWDTEAFF. Here the CDR3 DNA reads TGCAGCGGCGGGTGGGACACTGAAGCTTTCTTT.

The chain's CDR3 is CASSFSQGATGELFF. Written as DNA, the CDR3 is TGTGCCAGCAGCTTTTCACAGGGGGCCACCGGGGAGCTGTTTTTT. The chain is built from TRBV7-2 and TRBJ2-2, with TRBD1 identical over 9 bases. From germline, CDR1 is SGHTA and CDR2 FQGNSA. V was pared by 3 bases and J by 4 bases, with 3 bases of the junction left unmatched. The CDR3 runs 15 residues.

This clone was seen only once. The V gene is TRBV2, the J gene TRBJ1-2; 8 nucleotides agree with TRBD1. This CDR3 is 15 amino acids long. The germline V gene encodes CDR1 SNHLY and CDR2 FYNNEI. V was clipped by 6 bases and J by 0 bases; unmatched bases: 6. CDR3 nucleotides: TGTGCCAGCAGGGCCGACAGGGGTGCTAACTATGGCTACACCTTC. Translating gives CASRADRGANYGYTF.

The V and J genes are TRBV5-1 and TRBJ1-1; perhaps TRBD1 as D (6 bases). CDR3 size: 14 residues. Germline V lookup: CDR1 SGHRS, CDR2 YFSETQ. Deletions cut 0 bases from V and 5 bases from J, with 11 bases between. The CDR3 coding sequence is TGCGCCAGCAGCTTGGATGGAACAGGGACTGAAGCTTTCTTT. Translation: CASSLDGTGTEAFF.

The V and J genes are TRBV4-2 and TRBJ2-5; D gene uncertain. The CDR3 contains 12 residues. Germline CDR1 is LGHNA and CDR2 is YNFKEQ. The V and J ends lost 5 bases and 5 bases respectively, with 9 bases between them. The CDR3 nucleotides read TGTGCCAGCAGCACTCAAGCGGAGACCCAGTACTTC. Translation gives CASSTQAETQYF.

The chain is built from TRBV5-1 and TRBJ1-2, with 9 bases aligning to TRBD1. Trimming removed 4 bases from V and 4 bases from J; junction bases left unmatched: 14. Germline loops: CDR1 SGHRS, CDR2 YFSETQ. The CDR3 contains 17 residues. The CDR3 DNA reads TGCGCCAGCAGCCAGGGACAGGGCAAAGCCGGAAGCTATGGCTACACCTTC. Translated: CASSQGQGKAGSYGYTF.

The chain links TRBV3-1 (or the pseudogene TRBV3-2) to TRBJ2-7, with 8 bases aligning to TRBD2. V shed 4 bases, J shed 2 bases, and the junction held 13 bases outside the gene matches. In germline, CDR1 is LGHDT, CDR2 YNNKEL (reference sequence). CDR3 length: 17 amino acids. The CDR3 sequence: CASSPEPGLGRTYEQYF. Written as DNA, the CDR3 is TGTGCCAGCAGCCCCGAACCGGGACTAGGGCGAACCTACGAGCAGTACTTC.

The CDR3 spells CASSEFEGAGGSYNEQFF. As DNA, the CDR3 is TGTGCCAGCAGTGAATTTGAAGGAGCGGGAGGGTCCTACAATGAGCAGTTCTTC. The chain has TRBV25-1 and TRBJ2-1, with 10 bases that match TRBD2. In germline, CDR1 is MGHDK, CDR2 SYGVNS. Losses at the gene ends were 1 base for V and 1 base for J; bases not matched to a gene: 7. CDR3 length: 18 residues.

This clone was counted once. V gene TRBV19 combines with J gene TRBJ1-2; D remains unclear. Trimming removed 6 bases at V and 4 bases at J, with 9 bases between. CDR1 is LNHDA and CDR2 is SQIVND in the germline V gene (reference sequence). The CDR3 runs to 12 residues. CDR3 in amino acids: CASSFGVYGYTF. Here the CDR3 DNA reads TGTGCCAGTAGCTTCGGTGTCTATGGCTACACCTTC.

The J gene is TRBJ2-2, the V gene TRBV19; 9 nucleotides line up with TRBD2. From germline, CDR1 is LNHDA and CDR2 SQIVND (reference sequence). J was trimmed by 7 bases and V by 5 bases; bases with no gene match: 11. The CDR3 contains 16 residues. The CDR3 region has the DNA TGTGCCAGTAGTCAACTCGGACTAGCGAGCGACGGGGAGCTGTTTTTT. Its protein product is CASSQLGLASDGELFF.

The V call is TRBV6-6, the J call TRBJ1-4; TRBD1 agrees at 7 bases. Germline assignment: CDR1 MNHNY and CDR2 SVGAGI (reference sequence). The V gene end was trimmed by 5 bases and the J gene end by 8 bases; junction bases not matched to a gene: 8. The CDR3 is 14 residues long. The DNA for the CDR3 is TGTGCCAGCAGTGAGACAGGGAGAAGCGAAAAACTGTTTTTT. Translating gives CASSETGRSEKLFF.

This sequence joins TRBV5-4 and TRBJ2-7; 7 bases agree with TRBD2. Germline V CDR1 and CDR2: SGHNT, YYREEE (reference sequence). CDR3 length equals 15 residues. The junction had 5 bases not matched to a gene; V was cut back by 0 bases and J by 2 bases. CDR3 DNA: TGTGCCAGCAGCTTGGTACGGGAGGTAGCCTACGAGCAGTACTTC. Translated: CASSLVREVAYEQYF.

V is TRBV5-1 and J is TRBJ1-2; no reliable D call. This CDR3 is 11 amino acids long. Trimming stripped 10 bases from V and 5 bases from J, with 12 bases between. Germline-derived CDR1 and CDR2 are SGHRS and YFSETQ. The CDR3 spells CAPRERYGYTF. The CDR3 DNA follows: TGCGCCCCTAGGGAGAGATATGGCTACACCTTC.

CDR3 DNA: TGTGCCAGCAGCTTTTCAGTTGTCTACGAGCAGTACTTC. This encodes CASSFSVVYEQYF. V is TRBV7-9 and J is TRBJ2-7, with D unresolved. Deletions cut 3 bases from V and 3 bases from J, with 9 bases between. The CDR3 has 13 amino acids. Germline V gene data show CDR1 as SEHNR and CDR2 as FQNEAQ (reference sequence).

The chain employs TRBV7-9 and TRBJ2-1; 10 positions agree with TRBD2. Germline trimming cut 4 bases from V and 6 bases from J; bases unmatched to any gene: 15. CDR3 size: 18 residues. Germline V lookup: CDR1 SEHNR, CDR2 FQNEAQ (reference sequence). The CDR3 spells CASSSPRSGTSVRNEQFF. The CDR3 coding sequence is TGTGCCAGCAGCTCTCCCAGGTCGGGGACTAGCGTCCGCAATGAGCAGTTCTTC.

The rearrangement links TRBV5-6 to TRBJ2-7, with D possibly being TRBD2 (6 bases). CDR3 size: 14 residues. Germline CDR1 reads SGHDT; CDR2 reads YYEEEE. Trimming pared 6 bases from V and 4 bases from J, leaving 17 bases between. CDR3 in amino acids: CASTQTTGVYEQYF. CDR3 DNA: TGTGCCAGCACCCAAACGACGGGGGTATACGAGCAGTACTTC.

CDR3 sequence reads: CASTPLIRTGWTRPYF. In DNA form, the CDR3 reads TGTGCCAGCACCCCGCTTATTAGGACAGGGTGGACAAGACCGTACTTC. The chain combines TRBV7-9 with TRBJ2-7, with 8 positions matching TRBD1. Germline V gives CDR1 SEHNR, CDR2 FQNEAQ (reference sequence). CDR3 size: 16 residues. V lost 7 bases, J lost 12 bases, and 23 bases stayed unmatched.

The V call is TRBV4-1, the J call TRBJ1-4, with TRBD1 matching 9 bases. The CDR3 extends over 17 amino acids. The ends lost 3 bases at V and 8 bases at J; junction bases unmatched: 13. In germline, CDR1 is MGHRA, CDR2 YSYEKL. Here the CDR3 reads CASSQQPGTGREEKLFF. CDR3 nucleotides: TGCGCCAGCAGCCAGCAACCCGGGACAGGGAGGGAGGAAAAACTGTTTTTT.

This rearrangement joins TRBV9 to TRBJ2-1, with 11 bases matching TRBD2. The CDR3 spans 15 residues. V lost 3 bases and J lost 4; bases outside the gene matches: 3. Germline V CDR1 and CDR2: SGDLS, YYNGEE. The CDR3 spells CASSETSGDYNEQFF. Here the CDR3 DNA reads TGTGCCAGCAGCGAGACTAGCGGGGATTACAATGAGCAGTTCTTC.

The chain carries TRBV18 and TRBJ1-2, with a weak D call TRBD1 (6 bases). V gave up 2 bases and J gave up 7 bases, with 14 bases separating them. Germline CDR1 and CDR2: KGHSH and LQKENI. The CDR3 is 14 residues long. The CDR3 DNA reads TGTGCCAGCTCACCAGGGGGCCTTCGGTCTGGCTACACCTTC. This translates into CASSPGGLRSGYTF. Full variable domain (rest looked up from reference TRBV18 and TRBJ1-2): NAGVMQNPRHLVRRRGQEARLRCSPMKGHSHVYWYRQLPEEGLKFMVYLQKENIIDESGMPKERFSAEFPKEGPSILRIQQVVRGDSAAYFCASSPGGLRSGYTFGSGTRLTVV.

The CDR3 nucleotides read TGTGCCAGTAGTCCGGACAGGGGGGTAAACATTCAGTACTTC. This sequence encodes CASSPDRGVNIQYF. The chain uses TRBV19 and TRBJ2-4, with 10 nucleotides matching TRBD1. The germline CDR1 and CDR2 sequences are LNHDA and SQIVND (reference sequence). CDR3 length: 14 amino acids. Trimming at V came to 5 bases and at J to 6 bases, leaving 4 bases not matched to a gene.

This chain connects TRBV5-1 to TRBJ2-7, with 9 bases lining up with TRBD1. The CDR3 contains 16 residues. Germline CDR1 is SGHRS and CDR2 is YFSETQ. V shed 0 bases and J 5 bases; nucleotides not matched to a gene: 9. CDR3 in amino acids: CASSLEPGTGKNEQYF. The CDR3, as DNA: TGCGCCAGCAGCTTGGAACCTGGGACAGGGAAAAACGAGCAGTACTTC. The full variable domain, in which reference TRBV5-1 and TRBJ2-7 provide the parts outside the CDR3, is KAGVTQTPRYLIKTRGQQVTLSCSPISGHRSVSWYQQTPGQGLQFLFEYFSETQRNKGNFPGRFSGRQFSNSRSEMNVSTLELGDSALYLCASSLEPGTGKNEQYFGPGTRLTVT.

The chain has TRBV5-4 and TRBJ2-1; D perhaps matches TRBD2 (6 bases). There are 17 residues in the CDR3. Deletions cut 4 bases from V and 5 bases from J, with 22 bases between. CDR1 and CDR2 from the germline V gene are SGHNT and YYREEE (reference sequence). CDR3 region: CASSVGAGSGTNNEQFF. CDR3 DNA sequence: TGTGCCAGCAGCGTAGGGGCTGGTAGCGGAACTAACAATGAGCAGTTCTTC.